These 24 T cell receptor beta chains were all obtained from the same sample, sequenced in a study of glioma-infiltrating T cells after dendritic cell vaccination (dated by TCRdb to about 2016). Library preparation used the immunoSEQ multiplex PCR assay. This immuneACCESS table, as held by TCRdb, lists in-frame sequences with V and J called but not all clones. Of the missing ones, under half trace to an unresolved V gene in checked studies; the others have no known cause. For this sample the table gives roughly 83,000 clones, of which approximately 84% were detected only once. Together, the top ten hold around 16% of the sample. The source material was blood, sampled before dendritic cell vaccination. The receptors here all came from a human donor with glioblastoma.

The chain joins TRBV2 to TRBJ1-1; D call uncertain. Germline CDR1 and CDR2: SNHLY and FYNNEI. The CDR3 is made up of 14 amino acids. Trimming stripped 4 bases from V and 8 bases from J, with 17 bases between. CDR3 sequence reads: CASSVRNDGPEAFF. The CDR3 DNA reads as TGTGCCAGCAGTGTCCGCAATGATGGGCCCGAAGCTTTCTTT.

The chain carries TRBV4-3 and TRBJ2-1; 13 bases are shared with TRBD2. Trimming cost V 2 bases and J 6 bases; bases outside gene matches: 4. Germline V gives CDR1 LGHNA, CDR2 YSLEER. This CDR3 region has 16 residues. The CDR3 DNA reads as TGCGCCAGCAGCCAAATACTAGCGGGGGGGTCCAATGAGCAGTTCTTC. It yields the protein CASSQILAGGSNEQFF.

J is TRBJ2-7 and V is TRBV10-3; 9 bases align to TRBD1. The germline CDR1 and CDR2 sequences are ENHRY and SYGVKD. The CDR3 contains 14 residues. V lost 4 bases, J lost 2 bases, and 3 bases stayed unmatched. The DNA for the CDR3 is TGTGCCATCAGTGCGGGACAGGGAACCTACGAGCAGTACTTC. Translating gives CAISAGQGTYEQYF.

The rearrangement links TRBV28 to TRBJ1-5; D is perhaps TRBD1 (5 bases). V lost 3 bases and J 4 bases, leaving 13 bases between the germline ends. Germline values: CDR1 MDHEN, CDR2 SYDVKM. CDR3 length equals 15 residues. Written as DNA, the CDR3 is TGTGCCAGCAGTTTCCCGGGGGGGAGGAATCAGCCCCAGCATTTT. Translated, it gives CASSFPGGRNQPQHF. Full variable domain (missing parts from reference TRBV28 and TRBJ1-5): DVKVTQSSRYLVKRTGEKVFLECVQDMDHENMFWYRQDPGLGLRLIYFSYDVKMKEKGDIPEGYSVSREKKERFSLILESASTNQTSMYLCASSFPGGRNQPQHFGDGTRLSIL.

This sequence joins TRBV19 and TRBJ1-6, with D possibly being TRBD1 (6 bases). CDR1 is LNHDA, CDR2 SQIVND, per germline (reference sequence). The CDR3 is made up of 13 amino acids. Trimming took off 7 bases at V and 10 bases at J, with 14 bases between the two ends. CDR3 loop: CASKNEGDSPLHF. CDR3 in DNA: TGTGCCAGTAAGAACGAGGGGGACTCACCCCTCCACTTT.

V is TRBV9 and J is TRBJ2-5; 10 bases align to TRBD2. The CDR3 is 16 amino acids. V was pared by 4 bases and J by 2 bases, with 8 bases of the junction left unmatched. From germline, CDR1 is SGDLS and CDR2 YYNGEE. CDR3 DNA sequence: TGTGCCAGCAGCCCAGGGAGTAGCGGGAGGCAAGAGACCCAGTACTTC. Translated, it gives CASSPGSSGRQETQYF.

The CDR3 is CSVVGEGGGYTF. Written as DNA, the CDR3 is TGCAGCGTTGTTGGCGAGGGAGGAGGCTACACCTTC. This chain uses TRBV29-1 with TRBJ1-2, with D hard to call. V dropped 4 bases and J dropped 8 bases, with 14 bases sitting between them. From germline, CDR1 is SQVTM and CDR2 ANQGSEA. This CDR3 region has 12 residues.

The chain uses TRBV9 and TRBJ1-2; D remains unclear. V lost 1 base and J 8 bases, leaving 12 bases between the germline ends. Germline loops: CDR1 SGDLS, CDR2 YYNGEE. The CDR3 consists of 13 residues. Written as DNA, the CDR3 is TGTGCCAGCAGCGTACCCCCATTTGAGGGCTACACCTTC. This codes for CASSVPPFEGYTF. Filled out from reference TRBV9 and TRBJ1-2, the complete variable domain reads DSGVTQTPKHLITATGQRVTLRCSPRSGDLSVYWYQQSLDQGLQFLIQYYNGEERAKGNILERFSAQQFPDLHSELNLSSLELGDSALYFCASSVPPFEGYTFGSGTRLTVV.

The chain recombines TRBV19 with TRBJ2-4; 7 bases are a match to TRBD1. Germline trimming cut 9 bases from V and 1 base from J; bases unmatched to any gene: 9. The CDR3 runs 15 residues. CDR1 is LNHDA and CDR2 is SQIVND in the germline V gene (reference sequence). Written as DNA, the CDR3 is TGTGCCAGCAGCCAGATGACAGGGGCCAAAAACATTCAGTACTTC. It yields the protein CASSQMTGAKNIQYF.

This chain links TRBV4-1 with TRBJ2-1; the D is unclear. Trimming shortened V by 2 bases and J by 5 bases, and 7 bases separated the two germline ends. CDR1 MGHRA and CDR2 YSYEKL come from the germline V gene. This CDR3 has 13 amino acids. This CDR3 is CASSQINNNEQFF. The DNA for the CDR3 is TGCGCCAGCAGCCAAATAAATAACAATGAGCAGTTCTTC.

This clone is a singleton in its sample. The V gene is TRBV7-2, the J gene TRBJ2-1, with 9 bases identical to TRBD1. This CDR3 is 16 amino acids long. CDR1 and CDR2 from the germline V gene are SGHTA and FQGNSA. The V gene end was trimmed by 1 base and the J gene end by 5 bases; junction bases not matched to a gene: 6. The CDR3 here is CASSLGDRGFDNEQFF. The CDR3 DNA sequence: TGTGCCAGCAGCTTAGGCGACAGGGGGTTTGACAATGAGCAGTTCTTC.

The CDR3: CASSQSQGDYGYTF. CDR3 nucleotide sequence: TGCGCCAGCAGTCAATCACAGGGAGACTATGGCTACACCTTC. The chain recombines TRBV23-1 with TRBJ1-2; possible D gene TRBD1, 6 bases. TRBV23-1 is classed as an ORF, of uncertain function. CDR3 size: 14 residues. Trimming shortened V by 0 bases and J by 3 bases, and 8 bases separated the two germline ends.

This chain connects TRBV7-3 to TRBJ2-1; tentative D call: TRBD2 (6 bases). The V and J ends lost 1 base and 9 bases respectively, with 10 bases between them. The CDR3 sequence is 13 residues long. Germline V gene lookup returns CDR1 SGHTA and CDR2 FQGTGA. The CDR3 sequence: CASSLSMRGEQFF. CDR3 nucleotides: TGTGCCAGCAGCTTAAGCATGCGGGGTGAGCAGTTCTTC.

The chain couples TRBV19 to TRBJ2-5; D perhaps matches TRBD2 (7 bases). V was clipped by 6 bases and J by 5 bases, with 22 bases between them. This CDR3 is built from 16 residues. Germline V lookup: CDR1 LNHDA, CDR2 SQIVND (reference sequence). CDR3 DNA: TGTGCCAGTAGATCCAATTACGGGGGGCTGGGGGAGACCCAGTACTTC. Residues: CASRSNYGGLGETQYF. Filled out from reference TRBV19 and TRBJ2-5, the complete variable domain reads DGGITQSPKYLFRKEGQNVTLSCEQNLNHDAMYWYRQDPGQGLRLIYYSQIVNDFQKGDIAEGYSVSREKKESFPLTVTSAQKNPTAFYLCASRSNYGGLGETQYFGPGTRLLVL.

J is TRBJ2-1 and V is TRBV9; the match to TRBD1 covers 7 bases. The V gene end was trimmed by 3 bases and the J gene end by 2 bases; junction bases not matched to a gene: 5. This CDR3 contains 15 residues. Germline-derived CDR1 and CDR2 are SGDLS and YYNGEE. CDR3 region: CASSGRQGTYNEQFF. The DNA for the CDR3 is TGTGCCAGCAGCGGCAGACAGGGAACCTACAATGAGCAGTTCTTC.

The rearrangement joins TRBV29-1 to TRBJ2-7; weak D call: TRBD1 (6 bases). The germline gives CDR1 SQVTM, CDR2 ANQGSEA. This CDR3 contains 14 residues. Trimming removed 0 bases from V and 7 bases from J, with 16 bases in between. The CDR3 reads CSVEEATGNLEQYF. In nucleotides, the CDR3 is TGCAGCGTTGAAGAGGCCACAGGGAATTTAGAGCAGTACTTC.

The chain joins TRBV15 to TRBJ1-5; D possibly corresponds to TRBD1 (5 bases). The ends were cut back, 0 bases at V and 7 bases at J, with 10 bases in the middle. The CDR3 covers 14 residues. The germline CDR1 and CDR2 sequences are LNHNV and YYDKDF (reference sequence). The CDR3 bases are TGTGCCACCAGCAGAGATTCGGGGGAGCAGCCCCAGCATTTT. The encoded protein is CATSRDSGEQPQHF.

This rearrangement joins TRBV29-1 to TRBJ2-7; perhaps TRBD1 as D (6 bases). Per the germline V gene, CDR1 is SQVTM and CDR2 is ANQGSEA. The V gene lost 0 bases and the J gene lost 3 bases, with 12 bases spanning the gap. The CDR3 sequence is 14 residues long. Written as DNA, the CDR3 is TGCAGCGTTGAAGAGGGGGCTGGACTCTACGAGCAGTACTTC. It translates to CSVEEGAGLYEQYF.

The CDR3 DNA reads TGTGCCAGCAGCTCGGGACTAGCGGGGGGGCGCACAGATACGCAGTATTTT. This codes for CASSSGLAGGRTDTQYF. V is TRBV13 and J is TRBJ2-3, with 16 positions matching TRBD2. The V gene end was trimmed by 4 bases and the J gene end by 1 base; junction bases not matched to a gene: 2. Germline assignment: CDR1 PRHDT and CDR2 FYEKMQ (reference sequence). The CDR3 sequence is 17 residues long.

V and J are TRBV6-6 and TRBJ2-5; D possibly corresponds to TRBD1 (6 bases). V was trimmed by 7 bases and J by 1 base, leaving 10 bases between them. CDR1 and CDR2 (germline): MNHNY, SVGAGI (reference sequence). The CDR3 sequence is 13 residues long. The CDR3, as DNA: TGTGCCAGCACCTACAGGGTCCAAGAGACCCAGTACTTC. This sequence encodes CASTYRVQETQYF.

The V gene is TRBV9, the J gene TRBJ2-5; the match to TRBD1 covers 8 bases. J lost 5 bases, V lost 2 bases, and 5 bases had no gene match. This CDR3 is built from 14 residues. Germline V gene data show CDR1 as SGDLS and CDR2 as YYNGEE. CDR3 amino acids: CASSVQGASETQYF. The DNA of the CDR3 is TGTGCCAGCAGCGTTCAGGGGGCGTCGGAGACCCAGTACTTC. The entire variable domain, with the rest obtained from reference TRBV9 and TRBJ2-5, is as follows: DSGVTQTPKHLITATGQRVTLRCSPRSGDLSVYWYQQSLDQGLQFLIQYYNGEERAKGNILERFSAQQFPDLHSELNLSSLELGDSALYFCASSVQGASETQYFGPGTRLLVL.

The chain recombines TRBV29-1 with TRBJ1-2, with D possibly being TRBD1 (5 bases). Trimming took off 6 bases at V and 6 bases at J, with 8 bases between the two ends. The CDR3 runs 10 residues. Per the germline V gene, CDR1 is SQVTM and CDR2 is ANQGSEA. The CDR3 sequence is CSVIRDGYTF. The CDR3 DNA is TGCAGCGTGATCAGGGATGGCTACACCTTC.

The CDR3 bases are TGTGCCAGCAGCTTGGGAGGTACGGTAGCGACCCAAGAGACCCAGTACTTC. Protein sequence: CASSLGGTVATQETQYF. The V call is TRBV7-2, the J call TRBJ2-5; TRBD2 is a possible D gene (6 bases). Trimming cost V 3 bases and J 1 base, with 18 bases left between them. Germline V gene lookup returns CDR1 SGHTA and CDR2 FQGNSA. This CDR3 has 17 amino acids.

This clone was found once. This sequence joins TRBV27 and TRBJ2-1; possibly TRBD1 for D (6 bases). The germline V gene encodes CDR1 MNHEY and CDR2 SMNVEV (reference sequence). The CDR3 sequence is 14 residues long. With 5 bases removed from V and 0 bases from J, the gap between germline ends came to 8 bases. The CDR3 is CASSQDSSYNEQFF. The CDR3 DNA is TGTGCCAGCAGTCAGGACAGCTCCTACAATGAGCAGTTCTTC.